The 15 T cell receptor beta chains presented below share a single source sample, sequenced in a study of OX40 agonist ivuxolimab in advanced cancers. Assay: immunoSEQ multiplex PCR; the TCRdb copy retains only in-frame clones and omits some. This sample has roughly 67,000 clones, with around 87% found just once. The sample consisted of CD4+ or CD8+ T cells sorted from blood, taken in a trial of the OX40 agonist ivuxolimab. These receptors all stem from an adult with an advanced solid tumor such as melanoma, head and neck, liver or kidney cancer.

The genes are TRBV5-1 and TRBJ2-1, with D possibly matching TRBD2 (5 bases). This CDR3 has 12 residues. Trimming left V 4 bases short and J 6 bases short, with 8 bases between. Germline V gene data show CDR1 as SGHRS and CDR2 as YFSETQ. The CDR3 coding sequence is TGCGCCAGCAGCACCAGCGGCAATGAGCAGTTCTTC. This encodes CASSTSGNEQFF.

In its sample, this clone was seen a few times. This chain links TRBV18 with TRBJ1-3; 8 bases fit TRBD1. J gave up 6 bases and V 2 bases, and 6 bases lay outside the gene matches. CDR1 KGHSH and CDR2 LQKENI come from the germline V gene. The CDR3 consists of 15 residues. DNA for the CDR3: TGTGCCAGCTCACCAAAGGACAGGGTAGAAAACACCATATATTTT. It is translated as CASSPKDRVENTIYF.

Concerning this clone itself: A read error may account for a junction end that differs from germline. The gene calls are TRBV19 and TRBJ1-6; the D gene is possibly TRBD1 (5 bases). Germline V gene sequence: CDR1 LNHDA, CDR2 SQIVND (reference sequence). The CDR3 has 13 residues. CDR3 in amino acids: CASSSTGPPPKFF. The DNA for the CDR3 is TGTGCCAGTAGTTCCACAGGACCGCCCCCAAAGTTCTTT. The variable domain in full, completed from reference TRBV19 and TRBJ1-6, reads DGGITQSPKYLFRKEGQNVTLSCEQNLNHDAMYWYRQDPGQGLRLIYYSQIVNDFQKGDIAEGYSVSREKKESFPLTVTSAQKNPTAFYLCASSSTGPPPKFFGNGTRLTVT.

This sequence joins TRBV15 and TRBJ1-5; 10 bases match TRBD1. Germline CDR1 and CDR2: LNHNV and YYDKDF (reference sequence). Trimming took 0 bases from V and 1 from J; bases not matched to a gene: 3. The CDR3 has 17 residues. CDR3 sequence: CATSRDPGQGSNQPQHF. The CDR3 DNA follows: TGTGCCACCAGCAGAGATCCGGGACAGGGGAGCAATCAGCCCCAGCATTTT.

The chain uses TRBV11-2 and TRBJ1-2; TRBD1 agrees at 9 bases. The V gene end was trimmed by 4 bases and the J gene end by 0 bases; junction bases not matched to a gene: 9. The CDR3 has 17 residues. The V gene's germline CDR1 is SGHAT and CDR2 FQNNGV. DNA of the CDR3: TGTGCCAGCAGCTCCATCCGGGACAGGGATACTAACTATGGCTACACCTTC. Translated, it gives CASSSIRDRDTNYGYTF.

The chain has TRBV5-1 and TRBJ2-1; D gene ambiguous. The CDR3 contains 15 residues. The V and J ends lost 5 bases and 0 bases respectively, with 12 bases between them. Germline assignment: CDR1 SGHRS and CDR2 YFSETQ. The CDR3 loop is CASSPVQSSYNEQFF. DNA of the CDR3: TGCGCCAGCAGTCCGGTCCAAAGCTCCTACAATGAGCAGTTCTTC.

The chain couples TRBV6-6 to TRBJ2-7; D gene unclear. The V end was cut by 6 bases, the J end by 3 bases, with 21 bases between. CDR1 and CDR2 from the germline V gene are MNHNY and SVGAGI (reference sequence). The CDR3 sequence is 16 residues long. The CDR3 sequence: CASSQVVGFSNYEQYF. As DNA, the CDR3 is TGTGCCAGCAGCCAAGTCGTGGGGTTCTCAAACTACGAGCAGTACTTC.

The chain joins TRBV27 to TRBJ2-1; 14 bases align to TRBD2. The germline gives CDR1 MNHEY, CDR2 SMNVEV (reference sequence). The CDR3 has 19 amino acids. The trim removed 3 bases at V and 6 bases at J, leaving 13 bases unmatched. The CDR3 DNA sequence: TGTGCCAGCAGTTTTCACTGGCTGGAGACTAGCGGGGGGGGCAATGAGCAGTTCTTC. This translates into CASSFHWLETSGGGNEQFF.

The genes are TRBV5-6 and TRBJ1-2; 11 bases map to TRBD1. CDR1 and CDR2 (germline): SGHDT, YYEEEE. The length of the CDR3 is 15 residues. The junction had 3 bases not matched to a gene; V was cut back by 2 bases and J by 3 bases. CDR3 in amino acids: CASSFGGQGDYGYTF. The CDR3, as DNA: TGTGCCAGCAGCTTTGGGGGACAGGGGGACTATGGCTACACCTTC.

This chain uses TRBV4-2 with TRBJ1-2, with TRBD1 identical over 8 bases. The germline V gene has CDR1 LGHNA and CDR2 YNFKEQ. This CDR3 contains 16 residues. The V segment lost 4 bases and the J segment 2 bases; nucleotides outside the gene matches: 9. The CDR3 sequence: CASSPYGQGGNYGYTF. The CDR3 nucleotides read TGTGCCAGCAGCCCCTATGGACAGGGTGGAAACTATGGCTACACCTTC.

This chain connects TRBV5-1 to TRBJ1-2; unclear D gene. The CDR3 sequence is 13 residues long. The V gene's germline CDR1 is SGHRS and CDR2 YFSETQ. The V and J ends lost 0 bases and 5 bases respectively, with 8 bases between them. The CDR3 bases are TGCGCCAGCAGCTTGGCCAGTGGGTATGGCTACACCTTC. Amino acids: CASSLASGYGYTF.

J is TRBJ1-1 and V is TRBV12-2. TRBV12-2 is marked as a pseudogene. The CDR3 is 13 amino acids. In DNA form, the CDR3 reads TGTGCAAGTCGCTTAGTTTGCCTTAGGGTGGCTTTCTTT. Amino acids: CASRLVCLRVAFF.

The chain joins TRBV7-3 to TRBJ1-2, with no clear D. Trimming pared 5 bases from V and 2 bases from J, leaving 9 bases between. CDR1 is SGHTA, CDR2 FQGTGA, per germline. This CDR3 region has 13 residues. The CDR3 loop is CASSPDGNYGYTF. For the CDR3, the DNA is TGTGCCAGCAGCCCGGACGGGAACTATGGCTACACCTTC.

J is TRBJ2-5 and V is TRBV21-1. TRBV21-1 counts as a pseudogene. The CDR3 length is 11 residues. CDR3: CASSSEETQYF. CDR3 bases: TGTGCCAGCAGCAGTGAAGAGACCCAGTACTTC.

The CDR3 region is CASRMAGLAGIYNEQFF. CDR3 bases: TGTGCCAGTAGGATGGCCGGGCTAGCGGGGATATACAATGAGCAGTTCTTC. The chain employs TRBV19 and TRBJ2-1; 9 bases line up with TRBD2. The CDR3 covers 17 residues. Germline lookup yields CDR1 LNHDA and CDR2 SQIVND (reference sequence). Trimming at V came to 6 bases and at J to 4 bases, leaving 13 bases not matched to a gene.